Shown below are 16 T cell receptor beta chains from a single sample sequenced in a study of T-cell reconstitution after alpha-beta-depleted transplantation in children listed by TCRdb under 2016. This specimen's treatment or condition label, per the study, means: allogeneic hematopoietic cell transplantation with graft depleted of TCRalphabeta T cells and CD19 B cells. Library prep was done by PCR. Reads for this sample came from an Illumina HiSeq 2500. TCR library preparation used molecular barcoding, with unique molecular identifiers applied to normalize quantification of the TCRbeta repertoire. The public sequencing data were trimmed at Q25 with fastp and processed into clonotypes with MiXCR by TCRdb, which kept only in-frame beta chains. Every distinct CDR3 protein forms one entry, paired with its most common genes and DNA. The sample table records hundreds of thousands of distinct CDR3 sequences; 15% to 20% of these occur just once. The ten largest clones capture approximately 29% of the sample.

The sample was PBMCs, mostly from graft donor cells, taken 360 days after TCRalphabeta/CD19-depleted stem cell transplant. The receptors derive from a boy under two years old who had a stem cell transplant for Wiskott-Aldrich syndrome, so the T cells may come from the graft donor.

This clonotype was observed a few times. The V call is TRBV20-1, the J call TRBJ2-5; 9 nucleotides match TRBD1. Germline V gene lookup returns CDR1 DFQATT and CDR2 SNEGSKA (reference sequence). Trimming removed 3 bases from V and 1 base from J; junction bases left unmatched: 6. The CDR3 sequence is 15 residues long. CDR3 DNA sequence: TGCAGTGCTAGTCCCGGACAGGGGCTCCAAGAGACCCAGTACTTC. It encodes CSASPGQGLQETQYF.

This clonotype was observed a handful of times. CDR3 region: CASSPGTVNTEAFF. The CDR3 DNA follows: TGTGCCAGCAGCCCTGGGACGGTGAACACTGAAGCTTTCTTT. The chain combines TRBV3-1 with TRBJ1-1, with a weak D call TRBD1 (5 bases). Germline values: CDR1 LGHDT, CDR2 YNNKEL (reference sequence). This CDR3 contains 14 residues. The V end was cut by 4 bases, the J end by 0 bases, with 9 bases between.

The chain uses TRBV5-1 and TRBJ2-3; TRBD1 agrees at 8 bases. The junction had 18 bases not matched to a gene; V was cut back by 4 bases and J by 2 bases. The CDR3 runs 19 residues. Germline CDR1 is SGHRS and CDR2 is YFSETQ. CDR3 region: CASSRGQGPHLSHTDTQYF. The CDR3 DNA sequence: TGCGCCAGCAGCCGAGGACAGGGTCCCCACTTATCACACACAGATACGCAGTATTTT.

This clonotype was found many times. The V call is TRBV6-6, the J call TRBJ2-1; no clear D. This CDR3 contains 13 residues. V was cut by 2 bases and J by 13 bases, with 15 bases left in between. Germline lookup yields CDR1 MNHNY and CDR2 SVGAGI (reference sequence). CDR3 nucleotides: TGTGCCAGCAGTTACAGTCAAAACATGGGACAGTTCTTC. Residues: CASSYSQNMGQFF.

The chain joins TRBV12-3 or TRBV12-4 to TRBJ2-1; 7 positions match TRBD2. This CDR3 has 14 amino acids. Trimming removed 5 bases from V and 6 bases from J; junction bases left unmatched: 7. CDR3 amino acids: CASSRELASNEQFF. CDR3 in DNA: TGTGCCAGCAGTCGGGAACTAGCGTCCAATGAGCAGTTCTTC.

This clonotype was picked up a small number of times. The rearrangement joins TRBV5-6 to TRBJ2-3; possibly TRBD1 for D (5 bases). CDR3 length: 17 residues. Germline values: CDR1 SGHDT, CDR2 YYEEEE. V was cut by 1 base and J by 2 bases, with 17 bases left in between. In nucleotides, the CDR3 is TGTGCCAGCAGCTTGACGGGCGGTGAAGGGGCCACAGATACGCAGTATTTT. It translates to CASSLTGGEGATDTQYF.

In nucleotides, the CDR3 is TGTGCCAGCAGAAGACAGGGACCGGATCAGCCCCAGCATTTT. Protein product: CASRRQGPDQPQHF. V gene TRBV6-1 combines with J gene TRBJ1-5; 7 bases match TRBD1. After removal of 6 bases from V and 5 bases from J, the junction contained 7 bases not matched to a gene. The CDR3 has 14 residues. Germline CDR1 reads MNHNS; CDR2 reads SASEGT.

This clonotype was seen only once. This chain uses TRBV27 with TRBJ2-3; 10 bases line up with TRBD2. Germline lookup yields CDR1 MNHEY and CDR2 SMNVEV (reference sequence). J lost 4 bases, V lost 5 bases, and 6 bases had no gene match. There are 15 residues in the CDR3. The CDR3 loop is CASSPSGSGADTQYF. The CDR3 bases are TGTGCCAGCAGTCCTAGCGGGAGTGGGGCAGATACGCAGTATTTT.

This clonotype was seen only a few times. The V gene is TRBV7-6, the J gene TRBJ2-1, with 7 bases identical to TRBD1. Germline CDR1 and CDR2: SGHVS and FNYEAQ. The CDR3 totals 16 residues. V was pared by 5 bases and J by 2 bases, with 9 bases of the junction left unmatched. CDR3 sequence reads: CASSPHRGRTYNEQFF. The DNA for the CDR3 is TGTGCCAGCAGCCCGCACAGGGGACGCACCTACAATGAGCAGTTCTTC.

This clonotype was counted ten times or more. This chain uses TRBV7-2 with TRBJ2-2; D unclear. V lost 1 base to trimming and J lost 1 base, with 7 bases between them. The CDR3 sequence is 15 residues long. CDR1 and CDR2 from the germline V gene are SGHTA and FQGNSA. CDR3 nucleotides: TGTGCCAGCAGCTTAGTGCGGAAGAACACCGGGGAGCTGTTTTTT. It codes for CASSLVRKNTGELFF.

The rearrangement links TRBV6-5 to TRBJ1-6; 8 bases are shared with TRBD1. Germline V lookup: CDR1 MNHEY, CDR2 SVGAGI. The CDR3 spans 15 residues. The junction had 10 bases not matched to a gene; V was cut back by 7 bases and J by 8 bases. The CDR3 coding sequence is TGTGCCAGCACCCGTGTTGGACAGGGCTATTCACCCCTCCACTTT. Translation: CASTRVGQGYSPLHF.

The CDR3 is CASSHGQGKGEKLFF. DNA for the CDR3: TGTGCCAGCAGTCACGGACAGGGGAAGGGTGAAAAACTGTTTTTT. V gene TRBV7-9 combines with J gene TRBJ1-4, with TRBD1 identical over 9 bases. The CDR3 is made up of 15 amino acids. Germline loops: CDR1 SEHNR, CDR2 FQNEAQ (reference sequence). The J segment lost 7 bases and the V segment lost 6 bases, leaving 9 bases of the junction unmatched.

This clonotype was recorded a few times. The CDR3 protein is CATYSGIRQYF. The CDR3, as DNA: TGTGCCACCTATAGCGGGATTAGGCAGTATTTT. This chain uses TRBV25-1 with TRBJ2-3, with 8 bases identical to TRBD2. CDR3 length equals 11 residues. V lost 10 bases, J lost 11 bases, and 8 bases stayed unmatched. CDR1 is MGHDK, CDR2 SYGVNS, per germline.

This sequence joins TRBV28 and TRBJ2-3; D might be TRBD1 or TRBD2, each matching 5 bases. Per the germline V gene, CDR1 is MDHEN and CDR2 is SYDVKM. V lost 6 bases and J lost 2, with 15 bases in between. The CDR3 consists of 15 residues. The CDR3 sequence is CASSPTGRFTDTQYF. CDR3 DNA sequence: TGTGCCAGCAGCCCAACGGGACGGTTCACAGATACGCAGTATTTT.

V usage is TRBV5-1 and J usage is TRBJ2-3, with TRBD2 matching 13 bases. The CDR3 is 17 amino acids. Germline V lookup: CDR1 SGHRS, CDR2 YFSETQ. The junction had 9 bases not matched to a gene; V was cut back by 4 bases and J by 4 bases. CDR3 amino acids: CASSLLAGGPSADTQYF. The CDR3 nucleotides are TGCGCCAGCAGCCTACTAGCGGGGGGGCCGAGCGCAGATACGCAGTATTTT.

The chain uses TRBV30 and TRBJ2-7, with 7 bases aligning to TRBD1. Germline CDR1 is GTSNPN and CDR2 is SVGIG (reference sequence). This CDR3 comprises 12 residues. V gave up 6 bases and J gave up 2 bases; unmatched junction bases: 4. The CDR3 loop is CACRGFTYEQYF. CDR3 coding DNA: TGTGCCTGCAGGGGGTTCACCTACGAGCAGTACTTC.